Below, 30 T cell receptor beta chains from the same sample are listed, as sequenced in a study of a mutant IDH1 vaccine in newly diagnosed glioma. Their recognized antigens are unknown. The time point denotes: week 5, during vaccination. It was 300 ug of mutant IDH1 20-mer peptide that made up each vaccine dose, given with topical imiquimod. Assay used: immunoSEQ multiplex PCR; TCRdb lists only in-frame clones, some missing. The sample yields 50,000 to 60,000 clones, 78% seen once. This sample comprised PBMCs, obtained from a glioma patient whose treatment included an IDH1 peptide vaccine. Receptors were obtained from a man over 45 with glioma.

The chain recombines TRBV25-1 with TRBJ1-2; the D is unclear. The CDR3 totals 13 residues. Germline V gene data show CDR1 as MGHDK and CDR2 as SYGVNS. Trimming cost V 4 bases and J 4 bases, with 10 bases left between them. The DNA for the CDR3 is TGTGCCAGCAGTGGCCCCGGGGTCTATGGCTACACCTTC. It specifies CASSGPGVYGYTF.

The V gene is TRBV7-9, the J gene TRBJ2-3; 7 bases match TRBD1. The CDR3 is made up of 15 amino acids. Germline loops: CDR1 SEHNR, CDR2 FQNEAQ (reference sequence). After removal of 5 bases from V and 0 bases from J, the junction contained 5 bases not matched to a gene. This chain's CDR3 is CASSPQGVSTDTQYF. In DNA, the CDR3 is TGTGCCAGCAGCCCCCAGGGGGTTAGCACAGATACGCAGTATTTT.

This clone was observed a few times. The chain combines TRBV4-3 with TRBJ2-5; no reliable D call. Germline CDR1 is LGHNA and CDR2 is YSLEER. The length of the CDR3 is 16 residues. The V end was cut by 1 base, the J end by 2 bases, with 14 bases between. The CDR3 region has the DNA TGCGCCAGCAGCCAAGGCCGAGATCCCCTACAAGAGACCCAGTACTTC. As protein: CASSQGRDPLQETQYF.

Only a few counts were recorded for this clone. V and J are TRBV6-6 and TRBJ1-5; D gene ambiguous. The germline V gene has CDR1 MNHNY and CDR2 SVGAGI (reference sequence). Trimming took 6 bases from V and 7 from J, leaving 10 bases between them. The CDR3 runs to 12 residues. This CDR3 reads CASSGDWQPQHF. CDR3 bases: TGTGCCAGCAGCGGGGATTGGCAGCCCCAGCATTTT.

This clone was detected only a few times. V usage is TRBV19 and J usage is TRBJ1-1; 8 bases are a match to TRBD1. Germline V gene lookup returns CDR1 LNHDA and CDR2 SQIVND (reference sequence). J was trimmed by 1 base and V by 3 bases; bases with no gene match: 4. The CDR3 has 15 amino acids. The CDR3 DNA reads TGTGCCAGTAGTATTGGAGGACAGGGGAACACTGAAGCTTTCTTT. It translates to CASSIGGQGNTEAFF.

The CDR3 loop reads CAWSGQVLDQPQHF. In DNA form, the CDR3 reads TGTGCCTGGAGTGGGCAGGTACTTGATCAGCCCCAGCATTTT. The chain links TRBV30 to TRBJ1-5, with D uncertain. Trimming shortened V by 1 base and J by 5 bases, and 12 bases separated the two germline ends. Germline V gene lookup returns CDR1 GTSNPN and CDR2 SVGIG (reference sequence). The CDR3 runs 14 residues. Variable domain in full (rest from reference TRBV30 and TRBJ1-5): SQTIHQWPATLVQPVGSPLSLECTVEGTSNPNLYWYRQAAGRGLQLLFYSVGIGQISSEVPQNLSASRPQDRQFILSSKKLLLSDSGFYLCAWSGQVLDQPQHFGDGTRLSIL.

The CDR3 region is CAWGAGGNTIYF. Here the CDR3 DNA reads TGTGCCTGGGGGGCGGGTGGAAACACCATATATTTT. V gene TRBV30 combines with J gene TRBJ1-3; D is possibly TRBD1 (5 bases). The CDR3 runs to 12 residues. Germline V gives CDR1 GTSNPN, CDR2 SVGIG (reference sequence). Deletions cut 5 bases from V and 3 bases from J, with 8 bases between.

This chain connects TRBV5-1 to TRBJ1-4; D not certain. The CDR3 contains 14 residues. Between the trimmed V and J ends, which lost 4 bases and 10 bases, there was a span of 17 bases. Germline V gene lookup returns CDR1 SGHRS and CDR2 YFSETQ. CDR3 amino acids: CASSTGSGRAKLFF. DNA of the CDR3: TGCGCCAGCAGCACCGGGAGTGGCCGCGCAAAACTGTTTTTT.

The chain recombines TRBV4-3 with TRBJ2-1, with 8 bases lining up with TRBD1. The germline V gene encodes CDR1 LGHNA and CDR2 YSLEER. The junction had 4 bases not matched to a gene; V was cut back by 0 bases and J by 9 bases. The CDR3 sequence is 14 residues long. CDR3 sequence (DNA): TGCGCCAGCAGCCAAGATCAGGGGGCGGGTGAGCAGTTCTTC. Translating it yields CASSQDQGAGEQFF.

This clone was recorded a few times. This chain uses TRBV7-6 with TRBJ1-2; 7 bases line up with TRBD1. The germline CDR1 and CDR2 sequences are SGHVS and FNYEAQ. With 1 base clipped from V and 8 bases from J, the junction kept 13 bases outside the gene matches. The CDR3 loop spans 16 amino acids. CDR3 nucleotides: TGTGCCAGCAGCTTAGGGGTGAGGACAGGACCTGGGGGCTACACCTTC. Translated, it gives CASSLGVRTGPGGYTF.

The chain recombines TRBV5-6 with TRBJ1-2, with 7 nucleotides matching TRBD1. The V gene end was trimmed by 0 bases and the J gene end by 1 base; junction bases not matched to a gene: 6. The CDR3 extends over 16 amino acids. Germline V gene data show CDR1 as SGHDT and CDR2 as YYEEEE. The CDR3 DNA reads TGTGCCAGCAGCTTGGTGACAGGGATATATAACTATGGCTACACCTTC. Its translation: CASSLVTGIYNYGYTF.

The V gene is TRBV5-1, the J gene TRBJ1-5; TRBD1 might be the D (5 bases). Trimming stripped 3 bases from V and 4 bases from J, with 8 bases between. The CDR3 extends over 13 amino acids. Germline V lookup: CDR1 SGHRS, CDR2 YFSETQ. The CDR3 here is CASSWDLNQPQHF. The CDR3 DNA reads TGCGCCAGCAGCTGGGACCTAAATCAGCCCCAGCATTTT.

The chain recombines TRBV27 with TRBJ2-1; D gene ambiguous. This CDR3 is 17 amino acids long. Germline V CDR1 and CDR2: MNHEY, SMNVEV (reference sequence). Trimming stripped 5 bases from V and 6 bases from J, with 23 bases between. The CDR3 reads CASSLSTTPLRPNEQFF. CDR3 coding DNA: TGTGCCAGCAGTCTCTCAACGACCCCTCTCCGCCCCAATGAGCAGTTCTTC.

The V and J genes are TRBV9 and TRBJ1-2; a possible D gene is TRBD1 (5 bases). Germline CDR1 SGDLS, CDR2 YYNGEE. The germline V and J ends were trimmed by 2 bases and 1 base, with 9 bases remaining between them. The CDR3 totals 14 residues. CDR3 region: CASSVRDVNYGYTF. The CDR3 DNA follows: TGTGCCAGCAGCGTCAGGGACGTTAACTATGGCTACACCTTC.

The CDR3 nucleotides are TGTGCCTGGGGGGCCACGACCTCTGGAAACACCATATATTTT. This encodes CAWGATTSGNTIYF. This chain links TRBV30 with TRBJ1-3, with a tentative D call TRBD1 (5 bases). Trimming took off 5 bases at V and 0 bases at J, with 11 bases between the two ends. The CDR3 has 14 amino acids. Germline values: CDR1 GTSNPN, CDR2 SVGIG (reference sequence).

This chain uses TRBV5-4 with TRBJ2-7, with D unclear. V lost 2 bases and J 5 bases, leaving 20 bases between the germline ends. CDR3 size: 16 residues. The V gene's germline CDR1 is SGHNT and CDR2 YYREEE (reference sequence). The CDR3 coding sequence is TGTGCCAGCAGCTTTGGGGTTGGTCTCCTCTTGGACGAGCAGTACTTC. This gives the protein CASSFGVGLLLDEQYF.

V and J are TRBV7-2 and TRBJ2-1, with TRBD1 identical over 10 bases. This CDR3 comprises 16 residues. CDR1 is SGHTA and CDR2 is FQGNSA in the germline V gene. V shed 1 base and J 4 bases; nucleotides not matched to a gene: 4. The DNA of the CDR3 is TGTGCCAGCAGCTTAGACGGGACAGGGGTTTACAATGAGCAGTTCTTC. This translates into CASSLDGTGVYNEQFF.

V is TRBV7-2 and J is TRBJ1-4; no firm D call. V dropped 2 bases and J dropped 5 bases, with 9 bases sitting between them. The germline V gene has CDR1 SGHTA and CDR2 FQGNSA. The CDR3 is 14 residues long. CDR3 region: CASSLRTENEKLFF. Here the CDR3 DNA reads TGTGCCAGCAGCTTAAGGACGGAAAATGAAAAACTGTTTTTT.

V usage is TRBV6-1 and J usage is TRBJ2-5; D might be TRBD1 (5 bases). Germline lookup yields CDR1 MNHNS and CDR2 SASEGT. The CDR3 is 14 amino acids. V was cut by 4 bases and J by 2 bases, with 11 bases left in between. The CDR3 reads CASSVQGFQETQYF. CDR3 DNA: TGTGCCAGCAGTGTCCAGGGCTTTCAAGAGACCCAGTACTTC.

The rearrangement joins TRBV7-9 to TRBJ1-2, with D tentatively TRBD1 (5 bases). The CDR3 covers 15 residues. From germline, CDR1 is SEHNR and CDR2 FQNEAQ (reference sequence). The V and J ends lost 5 bases and 0 bases respectively, with 13 bases between them. CDR3 loop: CASSGTGLANYGYTF. The DNA for the CDR3 is TGTGCCAGCAGCGGTACAGGCCTAGCTAACTATGGCTACACCTTC. Drawing the rest from reference TRBV7-9 and TRBJ1-2, the complete variable domain is DTGVSQNPRHKITKRGQNVTFRCDPISEHNRLYWYRQTLGQGPEFLTYFQNEAQLEKSRLLSDRFSAERPKGSFSTLEIQRTEQGDSAMYLCASSGTGLANYGYTFGSGTRLTVV.

The chain has TRBV27 and TRBJ2-2; D is unresolved. There are 14 residues in the CDR3. The V end was cut by 8 bases, the J end by 5 bases, with 15 bases between. Germline assignment: CDR1 MNHEY and CDR2 SMNVEV (reference sequence). The DNA of the CDR3 is TGTGCCAGCGGCCAGTGGACGTGGACCGGGGAGCTGTTTTTT. It translates to CASGQWTWTGELFF.

Notes on this clone: Its ends do not fully match the called genes, so a read error is possible. The chain is built from TRBV19 and TRBJ1-1; possible D gene TRBD1, 5 bases. CDR1 is LNHDA, CDR2 SQIVND, per germline (reference sequence). The CDR3 is made up of 13 amino acids. The CDR3 is CASTIGENSEAFF. The CDR3 DNA reads TGTGCCAGTACCATAGGGGAGAACTCTGAAGCTTTCTTT.

The CDR3: CASSLGGDEQFF. CDR3 nucleotides: TGTGCCAGCAGCCTTGGAGGGGATGAGCAGTTCTTC. The V gene is TRBV7-9, the J gene TRBJ2-1, with D perhaps TRBD2 (6 bases). CDR3 length equals 12 residues. CDR1 SEHNR and CDR2 FQNEAQ come from the germline V gene (reference sequence). With 5 bases removed from V and 8 bases from J, the gap between germline ends came to 10 bases.

V usage is TRBV6-5 and J usage is TRBJ2-2; a possible D gene is TRBD2 (5 bases). Deletions cut 2 bases from V and 6 bases from J, with 10 bases between. The germline gives CDR1 MNHEY, CDR2 SVGAGI. The length of the CDR3 is 14 residues. CDR3 sequence (DNA): TGTGCCAGCAGTTACAAGGAGGTCCCCGGGGAGCTGTTTTTT. Protein sequence: CASSYKEVPGELFF.

The genes are TRBV25-1 and TRBJ2-7; 7 positions match TRBD2. The CDR3 extends over 13 amino acids. The junction had 5 bases not matched to a gene; V was cut back by 4 bases and J by 5 bases. Germline assignment: CDR1 MGHDK and CDR2 SYGVNS. The chain's CDR3 is CASSATGRDEQYF. The CDR3 DNA follows: TGTGCCAGCAGTGCAACGGGGAGGGACGAGCAGTACTTC.

This chain connects TRBV4-3 to TRBJ1-5, with a tentative D call TRBD1 (6 bases). Germline V CDR1 and CDR2: LGHNA, YSLEER. The ends were cut back, 0 bases at V and 0 bases at J, with 12 bases in the middle. The CDR3 runs 17 residues. The CDR3 region has the DNA TGCGCCAGCAGCCAAGACGGGACACGGTATAGCAATCAGCCCCAGCATTTT. Protein: CASSQDGTRYSNQPQHF.

This clone was picked up a small number of times. V and J are TRBV20-1 and TRBJ1-1; tentative D call: TRBD1 (6 bases). The CDR3 is made up of 11 amino acids. Germline CDR1 reads DFQATT; CDR2 reads SNEGSKA (reference sequence). The CDR3 DNA follows: TGCCGGTACGCCAGGGGAACTGAAGCTTTCTTT. The encoded protein is CRYARGTEAFF.

The chain recombines TRBV14 with TRBJ2-7; D gene unclear. The CDR3 is 14 residues long. The ends were cut back, 0 bases at V and 3 bases at J, with 9 bases in the middle. Germline V gene sequence: CDR1 SGHDN, CDR2 FVKESK. The CDR3 DNA reads TGTGCCAGCAGCCAAGATGGGGTTGTCTACGAGCAGTACTTC. Translated: CASSQDGVVYEQYF. Full variable domain (remainder filled in from reference TRBV14 and TRBJ2-7): EAGVTQFPSHSVIEKGQTVTLRCDPISGHDNLYWYRRVMGKEIKFLLHFVKESKQDESGMPNNRFLAERTGGTYSTLKVQPAELEDSGVYFCASSQDGVVYEQYFGPGTRLTVT.

The genes are TRBV9 and TRBJ1-1, with D maybe TRBD1 (5 bases). The V gene lost 3 bases and the J gene lost 3 bases, with 12 bases spanning the gap. Germline CDR1 reads SGDLS; CDR2 reads YYNGEE. This CDR3 has 14 amino acids. The CDR3 DNA reads as TGTGCCAGCAGCGAGACGGGACGTTACACTGAAGCTTTCTTT. Translated: CASSETGRYTEAFF.

This clone occurred a few times. The genes are TRBV7-6 and TRBJ1-1; D uncertain. The CDR3 runs 12 residues. Germline lookup yields CDR1 SGHVS and CDR2 FNYEAQ. The germline V and J ends were trimmed by 5 bases and 4 bases, with 8 bases remaining between them. CDR3 nucleotides: TGTGCCAGCAGCAGGGTGGTCACTGAAGCTTTCTTT. It is translated as CASSRVVTEAFF.